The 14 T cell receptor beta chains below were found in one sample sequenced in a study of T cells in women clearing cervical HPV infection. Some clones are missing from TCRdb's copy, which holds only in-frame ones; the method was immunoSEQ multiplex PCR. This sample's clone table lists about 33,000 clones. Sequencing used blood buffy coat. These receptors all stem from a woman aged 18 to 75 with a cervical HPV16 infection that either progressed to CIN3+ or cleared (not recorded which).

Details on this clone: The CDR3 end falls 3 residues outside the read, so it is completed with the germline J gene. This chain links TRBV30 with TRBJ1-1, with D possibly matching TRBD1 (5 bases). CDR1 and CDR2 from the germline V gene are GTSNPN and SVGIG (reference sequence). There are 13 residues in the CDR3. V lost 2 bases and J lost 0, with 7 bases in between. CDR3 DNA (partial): TGTGCCTGGAGTCGGGGGATGAACACTGAA. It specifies CAWSRGMNTE. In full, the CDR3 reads CAWSRGMNTEAFF.

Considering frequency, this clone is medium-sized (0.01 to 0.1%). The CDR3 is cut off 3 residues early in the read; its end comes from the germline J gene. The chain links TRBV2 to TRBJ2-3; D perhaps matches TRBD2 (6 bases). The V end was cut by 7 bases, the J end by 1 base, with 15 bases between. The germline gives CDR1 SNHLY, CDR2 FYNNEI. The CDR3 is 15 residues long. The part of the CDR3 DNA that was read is TGTGCCAGCACTACCCGACTAGAACGCACAGATACG. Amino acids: CASTTRLERTDT. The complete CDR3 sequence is CASTTRLERTDTQYF.

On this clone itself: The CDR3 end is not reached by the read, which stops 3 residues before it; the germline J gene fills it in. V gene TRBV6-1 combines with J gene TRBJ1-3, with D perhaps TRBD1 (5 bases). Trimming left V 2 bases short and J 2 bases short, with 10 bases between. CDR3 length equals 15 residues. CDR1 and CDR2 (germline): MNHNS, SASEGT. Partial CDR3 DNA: TGTGCCAGCAGTGAACTGCGGGGACCTGGAAACACC. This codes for CASSELRGPGNT. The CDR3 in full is CASSELRGPGNTIYF.

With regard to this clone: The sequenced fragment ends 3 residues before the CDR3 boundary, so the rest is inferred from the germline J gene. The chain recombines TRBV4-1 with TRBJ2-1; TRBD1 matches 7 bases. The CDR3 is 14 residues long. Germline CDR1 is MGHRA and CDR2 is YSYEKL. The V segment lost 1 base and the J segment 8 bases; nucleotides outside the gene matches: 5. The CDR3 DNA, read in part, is TGCGCCAGCAGCCAAGGTCCGCAGGGGGATGAG. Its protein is CASSQGPQGDE. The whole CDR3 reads CASSQGPQGDEQFF.

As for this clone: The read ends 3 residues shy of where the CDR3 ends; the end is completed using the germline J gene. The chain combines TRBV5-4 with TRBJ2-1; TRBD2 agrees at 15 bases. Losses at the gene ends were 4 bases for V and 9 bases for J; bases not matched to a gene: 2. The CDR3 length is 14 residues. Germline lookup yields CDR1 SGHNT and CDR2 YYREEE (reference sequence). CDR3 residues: CASSRTSGRAEQFF. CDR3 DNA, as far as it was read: TGTGCCAGCAGCCGGACTAGCGGGAGGGCTGAG.

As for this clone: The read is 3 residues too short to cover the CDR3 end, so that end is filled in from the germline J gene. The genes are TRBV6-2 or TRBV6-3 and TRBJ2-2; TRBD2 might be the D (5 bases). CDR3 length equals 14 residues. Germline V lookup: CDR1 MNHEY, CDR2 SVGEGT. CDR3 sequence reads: CASRDTGYNSPLFF. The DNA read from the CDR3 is TGTGCCAGCAGAGACACGGGGTATAATTCACCG.

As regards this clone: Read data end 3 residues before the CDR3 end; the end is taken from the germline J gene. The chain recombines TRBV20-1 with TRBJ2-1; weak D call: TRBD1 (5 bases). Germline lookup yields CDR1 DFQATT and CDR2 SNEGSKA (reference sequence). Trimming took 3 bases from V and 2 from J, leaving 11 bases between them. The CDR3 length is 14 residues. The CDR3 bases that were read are TGCAGTGCTAGGCAATGGGGCACCTACAATGAG. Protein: CSARQWGTYNE. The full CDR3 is CSARQWGTYNEQFF.

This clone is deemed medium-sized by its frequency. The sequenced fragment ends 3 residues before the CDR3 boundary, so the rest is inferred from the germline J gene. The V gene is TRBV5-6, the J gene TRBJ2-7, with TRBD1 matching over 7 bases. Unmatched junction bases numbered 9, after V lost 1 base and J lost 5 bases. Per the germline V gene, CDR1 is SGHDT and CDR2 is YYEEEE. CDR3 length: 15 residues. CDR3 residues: CASSLWETGFNEQYF. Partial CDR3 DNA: TGTGCCAGCAGCTTGTGGGAGACAGGGTTTAACGAG.

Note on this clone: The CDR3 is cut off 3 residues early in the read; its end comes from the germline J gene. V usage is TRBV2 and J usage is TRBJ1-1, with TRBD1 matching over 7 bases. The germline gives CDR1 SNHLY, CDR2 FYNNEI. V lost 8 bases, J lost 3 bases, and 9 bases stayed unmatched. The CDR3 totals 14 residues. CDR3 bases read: TGTGCCAGCCAGACAGGGATCGGGGACACTGAA. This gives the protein CASQTGIGDTE. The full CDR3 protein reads CASQTGIGDTEAFF.

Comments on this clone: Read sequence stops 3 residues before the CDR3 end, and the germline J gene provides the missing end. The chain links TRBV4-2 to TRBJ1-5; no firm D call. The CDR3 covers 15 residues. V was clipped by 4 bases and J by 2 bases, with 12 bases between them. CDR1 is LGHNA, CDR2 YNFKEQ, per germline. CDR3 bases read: TGTGCCAGCAGCCCTACCGGGGTCGGCAATCAGCCC. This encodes CASSPTGVGNQP. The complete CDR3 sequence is CASSPTGVGNQPQHF.

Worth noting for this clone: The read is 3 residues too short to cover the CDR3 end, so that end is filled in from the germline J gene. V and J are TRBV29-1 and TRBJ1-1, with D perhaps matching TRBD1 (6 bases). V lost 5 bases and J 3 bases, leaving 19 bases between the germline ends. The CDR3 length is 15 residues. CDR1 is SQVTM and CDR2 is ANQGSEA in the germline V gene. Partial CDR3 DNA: TGCAGCGTTCCTACGACAGGTTTAAGAGACACTGAA. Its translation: CSVPTTGLRDTE. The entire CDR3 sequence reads CSVPTTGLRDTEAFF.

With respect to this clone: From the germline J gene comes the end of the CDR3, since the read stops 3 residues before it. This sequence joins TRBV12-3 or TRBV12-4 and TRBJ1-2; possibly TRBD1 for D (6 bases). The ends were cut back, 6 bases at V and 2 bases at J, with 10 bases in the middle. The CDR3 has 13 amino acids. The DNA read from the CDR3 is TGTGCCAGCAGGACTACAGGGAACTATGGC. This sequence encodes CASRTTGNYG. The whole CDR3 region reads CASRTTGNYGYTF.

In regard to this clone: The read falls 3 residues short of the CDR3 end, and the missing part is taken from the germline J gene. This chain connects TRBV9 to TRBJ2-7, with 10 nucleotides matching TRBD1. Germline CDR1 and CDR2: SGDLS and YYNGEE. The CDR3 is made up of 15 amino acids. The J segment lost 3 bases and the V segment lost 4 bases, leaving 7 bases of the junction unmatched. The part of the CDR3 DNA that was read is TGTGCCAGCAGCTCGGGACAGGGGAGAAACTACGAG. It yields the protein CASSSGQGRNYE. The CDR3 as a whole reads CASSSGQGRNYEQYF. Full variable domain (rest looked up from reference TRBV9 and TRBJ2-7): DSGVTQTPKHLITATGQRVTLRCSPRSGDLSVYWYQQSLDQGLQFLIQYYNGEERAKGNILERFSAQQFPDLHSELNLSSLELGDSALYFCASSSGQGRNYEQYFGPGTRLTVT.

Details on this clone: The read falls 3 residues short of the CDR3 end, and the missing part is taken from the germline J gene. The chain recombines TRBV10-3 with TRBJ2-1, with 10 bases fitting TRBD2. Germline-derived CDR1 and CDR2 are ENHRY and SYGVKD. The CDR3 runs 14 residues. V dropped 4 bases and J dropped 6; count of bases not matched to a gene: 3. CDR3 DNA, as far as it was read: TGTGCCATCAGTGCCAGCGGGGGGGTCAATGAG. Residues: CAISASGGVNE. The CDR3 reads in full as CAISASGGVNEQFF.